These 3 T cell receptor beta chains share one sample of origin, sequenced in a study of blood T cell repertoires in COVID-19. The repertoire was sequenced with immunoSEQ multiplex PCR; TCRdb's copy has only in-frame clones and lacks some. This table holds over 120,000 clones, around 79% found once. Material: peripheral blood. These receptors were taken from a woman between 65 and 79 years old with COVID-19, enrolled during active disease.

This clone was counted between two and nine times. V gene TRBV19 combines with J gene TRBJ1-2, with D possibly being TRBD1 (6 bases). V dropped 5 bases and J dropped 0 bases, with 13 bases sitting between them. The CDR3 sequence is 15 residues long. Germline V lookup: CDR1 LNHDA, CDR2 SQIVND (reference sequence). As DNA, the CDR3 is TGTGCCAGTAGTTCTACAGGGACCTCTAACTATGGCTACACCTTC. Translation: CASSSTGTSNYGYTF.

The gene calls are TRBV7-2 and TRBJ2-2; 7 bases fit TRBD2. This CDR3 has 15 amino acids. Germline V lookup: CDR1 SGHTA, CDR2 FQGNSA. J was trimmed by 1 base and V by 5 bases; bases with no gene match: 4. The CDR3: CASSRGGLNTGELFF. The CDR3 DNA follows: TGTGCCAGCAGCCGGGGAGGGTTGAACACCGGGGAGCTGTTTTTT. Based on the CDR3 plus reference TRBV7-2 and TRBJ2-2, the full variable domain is GAGVSQSPSNKVTEKGKDVELRCDPISGHTALYWYRQSLGQGLEFLIYFQGNSAPDKSGLPSDRFSAERTGGSVSTLTIQRTQQEDSAVYLCASSRGGLNTGELFFGEGSRLTVL.

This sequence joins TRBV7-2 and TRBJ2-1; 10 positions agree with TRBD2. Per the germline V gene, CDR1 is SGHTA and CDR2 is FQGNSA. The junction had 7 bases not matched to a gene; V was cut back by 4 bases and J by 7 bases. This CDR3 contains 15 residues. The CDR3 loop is CASSWSGGANNEQFF. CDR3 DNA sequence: TGTGCCAGCAGCTGGAGCGGGGGGGCGAATAATGAGCAGTTCTTC.